This T cell receptor (beta chain) came from a study of T-cell memory formation after mild COVID-19. Study observations and caveats: The study found balanced CD4/CD8 in clones contracting day 15 to 85 and a CD4+ lean in later expanders.

CDR3 size: 14 residues. V lost 7 bases and J lost 0, with 11 bases in between. Germline values: CDR1 KGHDR, CDR2 SFDVKD. The 5'RACE method, run with constant-segment primers, produced TCR alpha and TCR beta cDNA libraries (carrying sample barcodes and UMIs). From the 5' RACE reads, TCRdb called clonotypes with MiXCR, one entry per CDR3 protein. The sample holds about 470,000 distinct CDR3 sequences; about 23% are singletons and the top ten take under 15%. This clonotype was detected only a few times. Its antigen is still unknown. Sample: PBMCs or a T cell subset sorted from them (not recorded which). J is TRBJ1-1 and V is TRBV24-1; the D gene is possibly TRBD1 (5 bases). This TCR was recovered from an adult woman who had mild COVID-19 (a few samples of this study predate the infection). Cell type and time point are not known. CDR3 sequence: CATSTRELNTEAFF. The CDR3 region has the DNA TGTGCCACCAGCACCAGGGAATTGAACACTGAAGCTTTCTTT.